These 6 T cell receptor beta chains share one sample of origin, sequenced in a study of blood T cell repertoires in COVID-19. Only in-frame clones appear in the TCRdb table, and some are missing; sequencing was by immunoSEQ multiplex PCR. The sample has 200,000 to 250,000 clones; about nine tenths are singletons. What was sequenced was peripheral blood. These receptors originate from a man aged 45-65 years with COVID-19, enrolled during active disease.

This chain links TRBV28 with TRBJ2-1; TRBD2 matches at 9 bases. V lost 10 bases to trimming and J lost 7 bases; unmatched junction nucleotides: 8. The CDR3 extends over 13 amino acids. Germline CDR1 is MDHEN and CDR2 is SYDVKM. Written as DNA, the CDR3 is TGTGCCACTCGCGGGGGGGCGTGGAATGAGCAGTTCTTC. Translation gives CATRGGAWNEQFF.

The CDR3 spells CASSSGQGLYF. As DNA, the CDR3 is TGTGCCAGCAGTTCAGGACAGGGTTTGTATTTT. This chain uses TRBV28 with TRBJ2-3, with 8 positions matching TRBD1. The germline CDR1 and CDR2 sequences are MDHEN and SYDVKM. This CDR3 spans 11 amino acids. The ends lost 4 bases at V and 14 bases at J; junction bases unmatched: 5.

For the CDR3, the DNA is TGTGCCAGCAGCTCCCCCCAGGGCTGGGGAGGCTACACCTTC. Translation: CASSSPQGWGGYTF. The rearrangement uses TRBV5-6 and TRBJ1-2, with a possible D match to TRBD1 (5 bases). Trimming took 3 bases from V and 8 from J, leaving 17 bases between them. Germline loops: CDR1 SGHDT, CDR2 YYEEEE. The CDR3 is made up of 14 amino acids.

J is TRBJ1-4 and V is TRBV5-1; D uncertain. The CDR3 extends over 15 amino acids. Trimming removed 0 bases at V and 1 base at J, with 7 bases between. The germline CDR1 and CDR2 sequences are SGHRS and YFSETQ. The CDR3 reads CASSLGSRTNEKLFF. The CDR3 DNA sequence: TGCGCCAGCAGCTTGGGGTCCAGAACTAATGAAAAACTGTTTTTT.

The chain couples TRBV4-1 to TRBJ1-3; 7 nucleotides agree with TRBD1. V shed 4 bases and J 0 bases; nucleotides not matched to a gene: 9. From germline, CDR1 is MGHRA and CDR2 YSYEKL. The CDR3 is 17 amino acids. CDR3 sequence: CASSRSSGTDSGNTIYF. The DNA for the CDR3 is TGCGCCAGCAGCCGATCCTCCGGGACAGACTCTGGAAACACCATATATTTT.

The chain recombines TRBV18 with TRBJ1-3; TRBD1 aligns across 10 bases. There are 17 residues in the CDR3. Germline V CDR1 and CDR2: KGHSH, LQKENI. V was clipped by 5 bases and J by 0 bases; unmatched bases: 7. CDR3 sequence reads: CASSVGTGAVSGNTIYF. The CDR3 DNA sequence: TGTGCCAGCTCAGTCGGGACAGGGGCCGTCTCTGGAAACACCATATATTTT.